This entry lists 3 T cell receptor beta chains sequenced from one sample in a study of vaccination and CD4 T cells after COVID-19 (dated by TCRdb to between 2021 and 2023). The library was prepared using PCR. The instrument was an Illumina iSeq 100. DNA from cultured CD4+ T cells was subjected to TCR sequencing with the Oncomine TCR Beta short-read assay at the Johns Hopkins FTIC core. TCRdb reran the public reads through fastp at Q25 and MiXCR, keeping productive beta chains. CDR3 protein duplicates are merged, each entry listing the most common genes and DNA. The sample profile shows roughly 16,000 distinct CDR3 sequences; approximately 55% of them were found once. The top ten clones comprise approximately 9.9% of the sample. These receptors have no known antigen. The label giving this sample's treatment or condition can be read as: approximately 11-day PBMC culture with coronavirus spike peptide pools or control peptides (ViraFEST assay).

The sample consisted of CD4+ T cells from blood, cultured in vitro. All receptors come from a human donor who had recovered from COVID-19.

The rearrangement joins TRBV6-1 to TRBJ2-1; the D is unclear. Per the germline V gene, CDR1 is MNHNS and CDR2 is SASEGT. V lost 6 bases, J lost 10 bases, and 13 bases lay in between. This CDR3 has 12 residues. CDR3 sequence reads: CASSLAGGEQFF. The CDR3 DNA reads TGTGCCAGCAGCCTCGCTGGCGGCGAGCAGTTCTTC.

The CDR3 region has the DNA TGTGCCAGCAATGTGTACCCGACCAGCTACGAGCAGTACTTC. This codes for CASNVYPTSYEQYF. The chain joins TRBV2 to TRBJ2-7; D is undetermined. Germline-derived CDR1 and CDR2 are SNHLY and FYNNEI. The V end lost 7 bases, the J end lost 3 bases, and 16 bases lay between the germline ends. CDR3 length: 14 amino acids.

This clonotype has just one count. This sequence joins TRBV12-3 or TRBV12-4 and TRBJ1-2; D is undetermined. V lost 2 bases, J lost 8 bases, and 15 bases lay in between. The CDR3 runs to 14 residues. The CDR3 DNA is TGTGCCAGCAGTTTATCGAGACTCTACGGGGGCTACACCTTC. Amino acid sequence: CASSLSRLYGGYTF.